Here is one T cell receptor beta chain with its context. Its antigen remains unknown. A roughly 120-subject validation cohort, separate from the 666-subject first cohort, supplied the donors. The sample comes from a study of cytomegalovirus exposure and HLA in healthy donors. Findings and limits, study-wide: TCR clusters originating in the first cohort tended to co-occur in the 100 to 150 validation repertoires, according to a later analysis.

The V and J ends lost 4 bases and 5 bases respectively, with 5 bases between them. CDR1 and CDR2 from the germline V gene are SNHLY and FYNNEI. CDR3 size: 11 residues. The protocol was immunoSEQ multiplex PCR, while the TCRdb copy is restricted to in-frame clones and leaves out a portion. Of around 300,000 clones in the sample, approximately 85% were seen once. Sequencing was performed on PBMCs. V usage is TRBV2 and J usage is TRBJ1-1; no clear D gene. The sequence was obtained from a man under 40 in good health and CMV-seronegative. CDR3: CASSAGTEAFF. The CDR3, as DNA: TGTGCCAGCAGTGCCGGGACTGAAGCTTTCTTT.